The rows below give T cell receptor beta chains drawn from one sample of a study of a mutant IDH1 vaccine in newly diagnosed glioma. These receptors have no known antigen. Libraries were prepared by immunoSEQ multiplex PCR; TCRdb keeps only in-frame clonotypes and omits some of them. The table has roughly 76,000 clones, approximately 85% seen once. The sample here was PBMCs, taken from a glioma patient whose treatment included an IDH1 peptide vaccine. All receptors come from a man aged 25-45 years with glioma. Some clones in this sample may be carry-over from other donors' samples. Each CDR3 is given with its conserved first and last residue. A D gene is named only where the DNA matches it firmly.

d_call j_call v_call cdr3_aa
TRBD1 TRBJ1-3 TRBV27 CASVDRTNGNTIYF
NA TRBJ2-7 TRBV7-2 CASSPRREGSYEQYF
NA TRBJ1-2 TRBV14 CASSQRLGGGYTF
NA TRBJ2-1 TRBV10-3 CAISESLGSSYNEQFF
NA TRBJ2-7 TRBV7-8 CASSPRARETYEQYF
NA TRBJ2-1 TRBV4-3 CASRNGHSSYNEQFF
NA TRBJ1-3 TRBV5-8 CASSSRRTSGNTIYF
NA TRBJ2-3 TRBV2 CASSFSTDTQYF
TRBD1 TRBJ2-7 TRBV11-2 CASSIRTGGGEQYF
TRBD1 TRBJ1-5 TRBV15 CATSRQPRDRGHSNQPQHF
NA TRBJ1-2 TRBV18 CASSPPGNYGYTF
NA TRBJ1-5 TRBV12-2 CASRSLWGDRGNNQPQHF
TRBD1 TRBJ2-2 TRBV27 CASSLVGTGYNTGELFF
NA TRBJ2-2 TRBV5-1 CASSRMQGNTGELFF
NA TRBJ2-1 TRBV27 CASSFGAAGEQFF
NA TRBJ2-5 TRBV5-8 CASSIGGTFWETQYF
NA TRBJ2-5 TRBV6-5 CASSYRDRYQETQYF
NA TRBJ2-4 TRBV9 CASSVDRSNNIQYF
TRBD1 TRBJ1-2 TRBV5-1 CASSWGQGDGYTF
NA TRBJ2-7 TRBV7-9 CASSLEVPSGQYF